Following are 10 T cell receptor beta chains from one sample sequenced in a study of CXCR3-negative and CXCR3-positive naive CD8 T cells. Libraries of TRB cDNA were made by 5' RACE and carried UMIs. Reprocessing the 5' RACE reads, TCRdb reports a single entry for every CDR3 protein and omits DNA. This sample carries roughly 130,000 distinct CDR3 sequences, with around 0.62% going to the ten biggest clones. Study conclusions and caveats: Hydrophobicity was higher for TRB CDR3s found in CXCR3-positive naive cells than in CXCR3-negative naive cells.

These receptors' antigens are unknown. Sequences were obtained from naive CXCR3+ CD8+ T cells from blood. Subset given: CD45RO-CCR7+CD27+CD95- naive CD8+ T cells expressing CXCR3 (TNR3+). The origin of the receptors is a human donor in good health. Some clones in this sample may be carry-over from other donors' samples.

The CDR3 here is CASSQDLRGPNTGELFF. The chain employs TRBV4-3 and TRBJ2-2; TCRdb lists TRBD1, though no DNA is available to test this call. CDR3 length: 17 residues. Germline loops: CDR1 LGHNA, CDR2 YSLEER.

The chain uses TRBV11-3 and TRBJ2-7; TCRdb gives TRBD2 as the D gene, but with no DNA this cannot be confirmed. The CDR3 totals 18 residues. CDR1 is SGHNT, CDR2 YENEEA, per germline. The CDR3 loop reads CASSPRTSGGLFSYEQYF.

The chain employs TRBV11-2 and TRBJ2-1; checking the TCRdb D call of TRBD1 is not possible without DNA. The CDR3 runs 18 residues. CDR1 SGHAT and CDR2 FQNNGV come from the germline V gene. The CDR3 sequence: CASSQGWGGPSSYNEQFF.

V is TRBV7-9 and J is TRBJ2-5; TCRdb calls TRBD1, which cannot be checked without DNA. Germline V gene data show CDR1 as SEHNR and CDR2 as FQNEAQ (reference sequence). CDR3 length: 15 amino acids. This CDR3 reads CASSPRTGTQETQYF.

The chain employs TRBV7-2 and TRBJ2-1; without DNA, the TCRdb call of TRBD2 cannot be checked. The CDR3 runs 13 residues. CDR1 and CDR2 (germline): SGHTA, FQGNSA. The CDR3 region is CASSSLLAAWEFF. Combining the CDR3 with reference TRBV7-2 and TRBJ2-1 gives the whole variable domain GAGVSQSPSNKVTEKGKDVELRCDPISGHTALYWYRQSLGQGLEFLIYFQGNSAPDKSGLPSDRFSAERTGGSVSTLTIQRTQQEDSAVYLCASSSLLAAWEFFGPGTRLTVL.

The rearrangement uses TRBV4-1 and TRBJ1-6; the TRBD1 assignment by TCRdb is unverifiable without DNA. Germline CDR1 MGHRA, CDR2 YSYEKL. The CDR3 has 17 residues. The CDR3 sequence: CASSQDRDRGLGSPLHF.

The V and J genes are TRBV2 and TRBJ2-7. The CDR3 is 12 amino acids. The V gene's germline CDR1 is SNHLY and CDR2 FYNNEI. The CDR3 loop is CASTPSPYEQYF.

The rearrangement links TRBV5-4 to TRBJ1-2. The CDR3 is 13 residues long. Germline V gene sequence: CDR1 SGHNT, CDR2 YYREEE (reference sequence). CDR3 in amino acids: CASSLDAGGGYTF.

The chain's CDR3 is CASSYTGELFF. V and J are TRBV12-3 or TRBV12-4 and TRBJ2-2. This CDR3 is 11 amino acids long.

The chain combines TRBV5-1 with TRBJ1-4; no DNA is available, so the TRBD1 call from TCRdb remains unchecked. Germline-derived CDR1 and CDR2 are SGHRS and YFSETQ. The CDR3 totals 14 residues. The CDR3 spells CASSTGRIGEKQFF.